This TCR beta chain was recovered during a study of regulatory T cells in long-lasting Graves disease. This clonotype showed up many times. In building TCR beta libraries, iRepertoire HTBI primers were used together with Arm-PCR of CDR3 regions. MiXCR, run by TCRdb on the multiplex PCR reads, gives a single entry per CDR3 protein. The data contain approximately 440,000 distinct CDR3 sequences, roughly a quarter of them singletons. Germline V gives CDR1 MNHNS, CDR2 SASEGT. With 8 bases clipped from V and 2 bases from J, the junction kept 11 bases outside the gene matches. CDR3 length equals 15 residues. Time point meaning: persistent/refractory GD, antithyroid drugs over 5 years with positive TRAb. The TCR library was made from RNA extracted from PBMCs.

Sequenced material: peripheral blood mononuclear cells (PBMCs), taken when the disease was refractory, from a patient treated with antithyroid drugs. This chain connects TRBV6-1 to TRBJ1-1; the match to TRBD1 covers 7 bases. The clonotype comes from a female donor with Graves disease. CDR3 sequence: CASRALWDSNTEAFF. The CDR3 bases are TGTGCCAGCCGAGCCCTTTGGGACAGCAACACTGAAGCTTTCTTT.